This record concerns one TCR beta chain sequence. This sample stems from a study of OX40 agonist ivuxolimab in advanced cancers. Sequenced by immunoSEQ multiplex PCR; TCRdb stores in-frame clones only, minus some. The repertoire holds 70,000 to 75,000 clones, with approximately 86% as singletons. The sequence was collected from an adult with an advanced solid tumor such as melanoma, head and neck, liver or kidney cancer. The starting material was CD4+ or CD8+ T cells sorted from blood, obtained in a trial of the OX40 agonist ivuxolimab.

The CDR3 bases are TGTGCCAGCTCACCATCCATTTCCTACGAGCAGTACTTC. This codes for CASSPSISYEQYF. J is TRBJ2-7 and V is TRBV18; D is unclear. V was cut by 2 bases and J by 1 base, with 6 bases left in between. This CDR3 region has 13 residues. The germline V gene encodes CDR1 KGHSH and CDR2 LQKENI. The full variable domain, in which reference TRBV18 and TRBJ2-7 provide the parts outside the CDR3, is NAGVMQNPRHLVRRRGQEARLRCSPMKGHSHVYWYRQLPEEGLKFMVYLQKENIIDESGMPKERFSAEFPKEGPSILRIQQVVRGDSAAYFCASSPSISYEQYFGPGTRLTVT.